This TCR beta chain came from a study of blood T cell repertoires in COVID-19. On the study more broadly: The samples span acute and convalescent COVID-19 from the United States, Italy and Spain.

The method was immunoSEQ multiplex PCR; TCRdb's version includes in-frame clones alone and lacks a portion of them. The table has under 300,000 clones, 86% seen once. Grouping used clinical history reported by participants in a survey and questionnaire. CDR3 size: 13 residues. The junction had 4 bases not matched to a gene; V was cut back by 7 bases and J by 4 bases. Germline loops: CDR1 SEHNR, CDR2 FQNEAQ (reference sequence). This chain connects TRBV7-9 to TRBJ2-7; 10 nucleotides line up with TRBD1. Sequencing input: PBMCs or T cells enriched from blood (not recorded which). This sequence was found in a woman aged 35 to 49 with acute COVID-19. The CDR3 spells CASTGTGVYEQYF. In nucleotides, the CDR3 is TGTGCCAGCACCGGGACAGGGGTTTACGAGCAGTACTTC.